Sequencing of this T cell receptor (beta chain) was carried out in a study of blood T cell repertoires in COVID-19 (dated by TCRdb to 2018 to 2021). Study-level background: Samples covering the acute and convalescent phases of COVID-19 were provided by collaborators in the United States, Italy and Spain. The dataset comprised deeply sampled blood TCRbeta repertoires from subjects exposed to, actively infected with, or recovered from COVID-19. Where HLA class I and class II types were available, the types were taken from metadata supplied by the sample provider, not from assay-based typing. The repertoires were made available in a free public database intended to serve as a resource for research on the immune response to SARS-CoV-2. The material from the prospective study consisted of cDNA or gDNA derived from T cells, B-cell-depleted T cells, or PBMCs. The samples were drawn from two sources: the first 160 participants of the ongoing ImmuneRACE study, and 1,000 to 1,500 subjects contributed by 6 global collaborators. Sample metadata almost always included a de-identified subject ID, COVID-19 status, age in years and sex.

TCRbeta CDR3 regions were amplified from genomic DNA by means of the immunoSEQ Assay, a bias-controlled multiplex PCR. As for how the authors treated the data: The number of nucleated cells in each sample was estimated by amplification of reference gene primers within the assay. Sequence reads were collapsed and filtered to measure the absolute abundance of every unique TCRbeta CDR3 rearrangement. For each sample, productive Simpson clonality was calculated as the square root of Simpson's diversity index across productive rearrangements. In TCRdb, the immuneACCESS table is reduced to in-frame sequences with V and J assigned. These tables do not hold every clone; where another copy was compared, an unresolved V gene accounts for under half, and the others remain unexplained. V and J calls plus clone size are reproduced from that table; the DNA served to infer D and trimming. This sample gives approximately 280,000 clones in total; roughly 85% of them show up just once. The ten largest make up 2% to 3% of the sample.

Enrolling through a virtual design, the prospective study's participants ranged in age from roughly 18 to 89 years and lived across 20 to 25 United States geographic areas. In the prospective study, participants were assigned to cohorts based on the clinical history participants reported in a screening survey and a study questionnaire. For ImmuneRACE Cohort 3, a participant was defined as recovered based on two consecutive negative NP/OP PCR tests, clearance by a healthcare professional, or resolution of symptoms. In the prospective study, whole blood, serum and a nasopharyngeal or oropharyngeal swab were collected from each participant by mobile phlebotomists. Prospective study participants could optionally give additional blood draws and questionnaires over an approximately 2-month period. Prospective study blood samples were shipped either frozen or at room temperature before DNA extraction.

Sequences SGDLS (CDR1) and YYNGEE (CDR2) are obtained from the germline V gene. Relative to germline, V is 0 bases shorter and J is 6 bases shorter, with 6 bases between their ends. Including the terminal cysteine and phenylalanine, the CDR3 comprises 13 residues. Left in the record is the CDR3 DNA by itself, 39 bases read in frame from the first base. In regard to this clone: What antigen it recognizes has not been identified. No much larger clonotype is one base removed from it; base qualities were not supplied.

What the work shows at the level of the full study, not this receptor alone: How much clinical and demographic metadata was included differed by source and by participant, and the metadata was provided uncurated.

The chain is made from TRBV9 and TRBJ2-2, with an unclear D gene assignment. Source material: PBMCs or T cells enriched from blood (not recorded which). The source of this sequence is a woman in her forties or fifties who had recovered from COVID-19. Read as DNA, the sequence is TGTGCCAGCAGCGTAGCTATAGCCGGGGAGCTGTTTTTT. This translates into CASSVAIAGELFF.